The sequence of this TCR beta chain was determined in a study of CD8+CD57+ T cells in acquired aplastic anemia. In this sample, this clonotype turned up many times. The junction does not match germline at one end; this may be a read error. TCR beta VDJ combinations and CDR3 sequences were profiled from genomic DNA. TCRdb ran MiXCR on the reads and lists one entry per CDR3 protein. Of 150,000 to 200,000 distinct CDR3 sequences listed, 40% to 60% are singletons. By flow cytometry, patients selected for sequencing had shown an expansion of CD8+CD57+ cells. This CDR3 comprises 13 residues. The germline CDR1 and CDR2 sequences are SSHAT and FNYEAQ (reference sequence).

Sequencing input: sorted CD4+, CD8+, or CD8+CD57+ T cells (not recorded which) from PBMCs. The V gene is TRBV7-7, the J gene TRBJ2-5; 7 nucleotides align to TRBD1. The clonotype originates from a human donor with aplastic anemia. The CDR3 loop is CASRATGEETQYF. As DNA, the CDR3 is TGTGCTAGCAGAGCTACAGGGGAAGAGACCCAGTACTTC.